What follows are 17 T cell receptor beta chains derived from one specimen sequenced in a study of shared clonotypes between healthy human individuals. TCRdb's copy holds only in-frame clones and misses some; the assay was immunoSEQ multiplex PCR. The top ten clones hold 0.4% to 0.55% of a sample with approximately 1.5 million clones, 95% to 99% of them seen once. Sequencing used naive CD4+ T cells sorted from blood. As to subset: CD45RA+ positively selected. All receptors come from a man aged 25-45 years in good health.

V and J are TRBV11-2 and TRBJ2-1; D might be TRBD1 (6 bases). Germline V CDR1 and CDR2: SGHAT, FQNNGV. CDR3 length equals 16 residues. Trimming took off 2 bases at V and 7 bases at J, with 18 bases between the two ends. The CDR3 reads CASSLMMYRTDNEQFF. CDR3 bases: TGTGCCAGCAGCTTAATGATGTACAGGACAGATAATGAGCAGTTCTTC.

This chain connects TRBV7-3 to TRBJ2-7; TRBD2 is a possible D gene (6 bases). Per the germline V gene, CDR1 is SGHTA and CDR2 is FQGTGA. V lost 6 bases, J lost 2 bases, and 17 bases lay in between. The CDR3 contains 15 residues. The CDR3 DNA follows: TGTGCCAGCAGTCGAACCGGGGGTTATACCTACGAGCAGTACTTC. This gives the protein CASSRTGGYTYEQYF.

The V call is TRBV29-1, the J call TRBJ2-2; 9 nucleotides line up with TRBD1. The CDR3 extends over 15 amino acids. Germline V CDR1 and CDR2: SQVTM, ANQGSEA. The J segment lost 4 bases and the V segment lost 2 bases, leaving 5 bases of the junction unmatched. CDR3 nucleotides: TGCAGCGTTGAATACGGGACAGGGACCACCGGGGAGCTGTTTTTT. Translation gives CSVEYGTGTTGELFF.

The rearrangement joins TRBV7-8 to TRBJ1-2, with D possibly TRBD1 on 5 matching bases. The CDR3 loop spans 17 amino acids. V shed 0 bases and J shed 5 bases, with 19 bases lying between them. Germline V gives CDR1 SGHVS, CDR2 FQNEAQ. The DNA of the CDR3 is TGTGCCAGCAGCTTAGCGCTAAGCTCGGGGCCTACTTATGGCTACACCTTC. It codes for CASSLALSSGPTYGYTF.

The CDR3: CASRAGGAYEQYF. CDR3 coding DNA: TGTGCCAGCAGGGCAGGGGGTGCCTACGAGCAGTACTTC. The chain joins TRBV25-1 to TRBJ2-7; TRBD1 aligns across 7 bases. Germline CDR1 reads MGHDK; CDR2 reads SYGVNS. The length of the CDR3 is 13 residues. V shed 6 bases, J shed 2 bases, and the junction held 4 bases outside the gene matches.

This clone came up once. This chain joins TRBV19 and TRBJ2-7, with TRBD1 matching over 9 bases. V lost 9 bases, J lost 3 bases, and 9 bases stayed unmatched. Looked up from germline, CDR1 is LNHDA and CDR2 is SQIVND (reference sequence). The length of the CDR3 is 14 residues. The CDR3 nucleotides read TGTGCCAGCTCCTCGGACAGGGGTAACTACGAGCAGTACTTC. Its protein is CASSSDRGNYEQYF.

The chain employs TRBV7-2 and TRBJ1-3; 7 nucleotides match TRBD1. V shed 5 bases, J shed 0 bases, and the junction held 7 bases outside the gene matches. Looked up from germline, CDR1 is SGHTA and CDR2 is FQGNSA. This CDR3 contains 16 residues. The CDR3 coding sequence is TGTGCCAGCAGCAAAACAGGGGCCCACTCTGGAAACACCATATATTTT. Translated, it gives CASSKTGAHSGNTIYF. Drawing the rest from reference TRBV7-2 and TRBJ1-3, the complete variable domain is GAGVSQSPSNKVTEKGKDVELRCDPISGHTALYWYRQSLGQGLEFLIYFQGNSAPDKSGLPSDRFSAERTGGSVSTLTIQRTQQEDSAVYLCASSKTGAHSGNTIYFGEGSWLTVV.

The chain combines TRBV21-1 with TRBJ2-1. TRBV21-1 is a recognized pseudogene. The CDR3 is 16 residues long. The CDR3 DNA reads TGTGCCAGCAGCAAACCACACCCACTCTCCTACAATGAGCAGTTCTTC. It is translated as CASSKPHPLSYNEQFF.

Concerning this clone itself: One end of the junction does not line up with germline, which may come from a read error. The V and J genes are TRBV5-8 and TRBJ1-2; D is perhaps TRBD1 (5 bases). Germline V CDR1 and CDR2: SGHTS, YDEGEE. The CDR3 is made up of 14 amino acids. CDR3 sequence (DNA): TGTGCCAGCAGTTTGGTCGGGGCGCGCTATGGCTACACCTTC. The encoded protein is CASSLVGARYGYTF. The variable domain in full, completed from reference TRBV5-8 and TRBJ1-2, reads EAGVTQSPTHLIKTRGQQATLRCSPISGHTSVYWYQQALGLGLQFLLWYDEGEERNRGNFPPRFSGRQFPNYSSELNVNALELEDSALYLCASSLVGARYGYTFGSGTRLTVV.

The V and J genes are TRBV11-2 and TRBJ1-3; D remains ambiguous. Germline-derived CDR1 and CDR2 are SGHAT and FQNNGV. V was shortened by 1 base and J by 1 base, with 17 bases between the two germline ends. This CDR3 region has 18 residues. The CDR3 loop reads CASSLAAMRAGSGNTIYF. The CDR3 DNA sequence: TGTGCCAGCAGCTTAGCCGCAATGCGAGCAGGTTCTGGAAACACCATATATTTT. The entire variable domain, with the rest obtained from reference TRBV11-2 and TRBJ1-3, is as follows: EAGVAQSPRYKIIEKRQSVAFWCNPISGHATLYWYQQILGQGPKLLIQFQNNGVVDDSQLPKDRFSAERLKGVDSTLKIQPAKLEDSAVYLCASSLAAMRAGSGNTIYFGEGSWLTVV.

The chain has TRBV18 and TRBJ1-1; 9 positions agree with TRBD1. The CDR3 has 16 residues. Germline values: CDR1 KGHSH, CDR2 LQKENI. V lost 3 bases to trimming and J lost 4 bases; unmatched junction nucleotides: 9. CDR3: CASSPQPGQGFTEAFF. DNA for the CDR3: TGTGCCAGCTCACCTCAGCCGGGACAGGGTTTCACTGAAGCTTTCTTT.

The rearrangement links TRBV19 to TRBJ2-4; no clear D gene. CDR1 is LNHDA and CDR2 is SQIVND in the germline V gene (reference sequence). CDR3 size: 13 residues. The germline V and J ends were trimmed by 1 base and 2 bases, with 3 bases remaining between them. The CDR3 sequence: CASSIVPKNIQYF. The DNA of the CDR3 is TGTGCCAGTAGTATAGTCCCCAAAAACATTCAGTACTTC.

The V and J genes are TRBV2 and TRBJ2-3, with TRBD1 identical over 11 bases. This CDR3 contains 12 residues. The V gene's germline CDR1 is SNHLY and CDR2 FYNNEI. Unmatched junction bases numbered 8, after V lost 6 bases and J lost 15 bases. Here the CDR3 reads CASRDSGTGGYF. CDR3 DNA: TGTGCCAGCAGGGATTCCGGGACAGGGGGTTATTTT.

Concerning this clone: Other DNA sequences within the sample encode an identical CDR3. This chain uses TRBV28 with TRBJ2-7; 13 bases are a match to TRBD2. Germline assignment: CDR1 MDHEN and CDR2 SYDVKM. Trimming removed 2 bases from V and 7 bases from J; junction bases left unmatched: 5. The length of the CDR3 is 15 residues. The CDR3, as DNA: TGTGCCAGCAGTTTAGGACTAGCGGGAGCGGGTGAGCAGTACTTC. Translating gives CASSLGLAGAGEQYF.

Concerning this clone: Other nucleotide sequences from this sample produce the same CDR3. The V gene is TRBV5-1, the J gene TRBJ2-1; 10 bases fit TRBD2. The length of the CDR3 is 15 residues. Germline V gives CDR1 SGHRS, CDR2 YFSETQ. V lost 0 bases to trimming and J lost 4 bases; unmatched junction nucleotides: 1. CDR3 region: CASSLGAGGYNEQFF. Here the CDR3 DNA reads TGCGCCAGCAGCTTGGGAGCGGGAGGGTACAATGAGCAGTTCTTC. Filled out from reference TRBV5-1 and TRBJ2-1, the complete variable domain reads KAGVTQTPRYLIKTRGQQVTLSCSPISGHRSVSWYQQTPGQGLQFLFEYFSETQRNKGNFPGRFSGRQFSNSRSEMNVSTLELGDSALYLCASSLGAGGYNEQFFGPGTRLTVL.

This clone was seen only once. The chain links TRBV5-1 to TRBJ2-3; 7 bases are shared with TRBD2. The CDR3 contains 16 residues. The ends lost 4 bases at V and 1 base at J; junction bases unmatched: 9. Looked up from germline, CDR1 is SGHRS and CDR2 is YFSETQ. CDR3 DNA: TGCGCCAGCAGCAAAGAAGGGCTAGCGGGCACAGATACGCAGTATTTT. Amino acids: CASSKEGLAGTDTQYF.

V gene TRBV20-1 combines with J gene TRBJ2-3, with D possibly TRBD2 on 5 matching bases. Between the trimmed V and J ends, which lost 5 bases and 5 bases, there was a span of 8 bases. This CDR3 spans 11 amino acids. Germline V CDR1 and CDR2: DFQATT, SNEGSKA (reference sequence). CDR3 nucleotide sequence: TGCAGTGCTTGGGCGGGAGATACGCAGTATTTT. Protein: CSAWAGDTQYF.